These 26 T cell receptor beta chains came from one sample sequenced in a study of CD8+ T cells in alopecia areata. Isolated RNA was reverse transcribed into cDNA used as the sequencing template. Produced via immunoSEQ multiplex PCR; TCRdb's table is partial and in-frame only. The sample shows some 170,000 clones, 67% of them seen only once. The material was CD8+ T cells sorted from blood, obtained at week 0. All receptors come from a human donor with alopecia areata.

This chain uses TRBV13 with TRBJ2-3, with D unclear. Trimming stripped 0 bases from V and 5 bases from J, with 3 bases between. CDR3 length equals 12 residues. Germline lookup yields CDR1 PRHDT and CDR2 FYEKMQ (reference sequence). Here the CDR3 DNA reads TGTGCCAGCAGCTTAGGGCTAGATACGCAGTATTTT. Translated: CASSLGLDTQYF.

V usage is TRBV4-1 and J usage is TRBJ2-1; tentative D call: TRBD2 (6 bases). The V gene's germline CDR1 is MGHRA and CDR2 YSYEKL. This CDR3 contains 13 residues. V gave up 4 bases and J gave up 6 bases, with 10 bases separating them. CDR3 in DNA: TGCGCCAGCAGCCGAGGGACTGGCAATGAGCAGTTCTTC. Its protein product is CASSRGTGNEQFF.

This clone occurred once. The rearrangement joins TRBV4-1 to TRBJ2-7; 7 bases map to TRBD1. Unmatched junction bases numbered 11, after V lost 3 bases and J lost 6 bases. The CDR3 covers 15 residues. CDR1 MGHRA and CDR2 YSYEKL come from the germline V gene. CDR3 sequence: CASSHYVYRGFEQYF. DNA of the CDR3: TGCGCCAGCAGCCATTACGTCTACAGGGGTTTCGAGCAGTACTTC.

This clone was detected a few times. J is TRBJ1-2 and V is TRBV30; D unresolved. The ends were cut back, 2 bases at V and 5 bases at J, with 12 bases in the middle. Looked up from germline, CDR1 is GTSNPN and CDR2 is SVGIG (reference sequence). The CDR3 extends over 13 amino acids. In DNA, the CDR3 is TGTGCCTGGAGTAGGAGGAAGTATTATGGCTACACCTTC. It codes for CAWSRRKYYGYTF. Together with reference TRBV30 and TRBJ1-2, the CDR3 gives the full variable domain: SQTIHQWPATLVQPVGSPLSLECTVEGTSNPNLYWYRQAAGRGLQLLFYSVGIGQISSEVPQNLSASRPQDRQFILSSKKLLLSDSGFYLCAWSRRKYYGYTFGSGTRLTVV.

The chain employs TRBV13 and TRBJ2-7, with 7 bases lining up with TRBD2. V shed 7 bases and J 2 bases; nucleotides not matched to a gene: 5. Germline V gene data show CDR1 as PRHDT and CDR2 as FYEKMQ (reference sequence). The CDR3 length is 13 residues. The CDR3, as DNA: TGTGCCAGCACCCGAAGCGGGGCCTACGAGCAGTACTTC. It codes for CASTRSGAYEQYF. Drawing the rest from reference TRBV13 and TRBJ2-7, the complete variable domain is AAGVIQSPRHLIKEKRETATLKCYPIPRHDTVYWYQQGPGQDPQFLISFYEKMQSDKGSIPDRFSAQQFSDYHSELNMSSLELGDSALYFCASTRSGAYEQYFGPGTRLTVT.

This chain uses TRBV9 with TRBJ2-7, with D possibly matching TRBD2 (6 bases). V was shortened by 4 bases and J by 6 bases, with 17 bases between the two germline ends. The CDR3 extends over 14 amino acids. Germline V gives CDR1 SGDLS, CDR2 YYNGEE. The CDR3 sequence is CASSPEPGDSEQYF. CDR3 in DNA: TGTGCCAGCAGCCCCGAACCCGGGGACTCCGAGCAGTACTTC. The whole variable domain, filled in from reference TRBV9 and TRBJ2-7, reads DSGVTQTPKHLITATGQRVTLRCSPRSGDLSVYWYQQSLDQGLQFLIQYYNGEERAKGNILERFSAQQFPDLHSELNLSSLELGDSALYFCASSPEPGDSEQYFGPGTRLTVT.

This clone was picked up a small number of times. The rearrangement joins TRBV14 to TRBJ1-3, with D hard to call. There are 13 residues in the CDR3. Germline V gene sequence: CDR1 SGHDN, CDR2 FVKESK. Deletions cut 4 bases from V and 0 bases from J, with 4 bases between. DNA of the CDR3: TGTGCCAGCAGCCCGCGCTCTGGAAACACCATATATTTT. Residues: CASSPRSGNTIYF.

This chain uses TRBV2 with TRBJ1-1; 8 positions match TRBD1. CDR1 SNHLY and CDR2 FYNNEI come from the germline V gene. V shed 2 bases and J 0 bases; nucleotides not matched to a gene: 8. The CDR3 runs to 17 residues. CDR3 in DNA: TGTGCCAGCAGTGAACCGGGGACAGGACCCATGAACACTGAAGCTTTCTTT. It specifies CASSEPGTGPMNTEAFF.

The rearrangement links TRBV29-1 to TRBJ2-7; D is possibly TRBD2 (6 bases). The CDR3 totals 15 residues. CDR1 is SQVTM and CDR2 is ANQGSEA in the germline V gene. The ends were cut back, 5 bases at V and 2 bases at J, with 19 bases in the middle. The CDR3 sequence is CSVRTTKKSPYEQYF. The DNA of the CDR3 is TGCAGCGTTCGGACTACCAAGAAATCTCCCTACGAGCAGTACTTC.

This clone has only a few counts. The chain joins TRBV10-3 to TRBJ2-3; TRBD1 aligns across 12 bases. The V gene end was trimmed by 10 bases and the J gene end by 7 bases; junction bases not matched to a gene: 9. The CDR3 length is 14 residues. CDR1 is ENHRY and CDR2 is SYGVKD in the germline V gene. The CDR3 coding sequence is TGTGCCACAACCGGGGGACAGGGGGCGAATACGCAGTATTTT. Encoded protein: CATTGGQGANTQYF.

This clone has more than one count but fewer than ten. This chain connects TRBV7-8 to TRBJ2-3; a weak D match, TRBD2 (5 bases). The CDR3 has 13 residues. Germline CDR1 SGHVS, CDR2 FQNEAQ. V lost 8 bases and J lost 1, with 10 bases in between. The CDR3 DNA is TGTGCCAGCCTAGCAGGCCGCACAGATACGCAGTATTTT. Residues: CASLAGRTDTQYF. Combining the CDR3 with reference TRBV7-8 and TRBJ2-3 gives the whole variable domain GAGVSQSPRYKVAKRGQDVALRCDPISGHVSLFWYQQALGQGPEFLTYFQNEAQLDKSGLPSDRFFAERPEGSVSTLKIQRTQQEDSAVYLCASLAGRTDTQYFGPGTRLTVL.

J is TRBJ2-7 and V is TRBV29-1; D not certain. CDR1 is SQVTM and CDR2 is ANQGSEA in the germline V gene. The CDR3 sequence is 12 residues long. Trimming removed 4 bases at V and 0 bases at J, with 7 bases between. The CDR3 DNA reads as TGCAGCGTTGGAGAGAGCTCCTACGAGCAGTACTTC. This sequence encodes CSVGESSYEQYF.

V usage is TRBV5-6 and J usage is TRBJ2-2, with TRBD2 matching over 12 bases. This CDR3 comprises 16 residues. CDR1 SGHDT and CDR2 YYEEEE come from the germline V gene. V lost 2 bases to trimming and J lost 7 bases; unmatched junction nucleotides: 6. CDR3 DNA: TGTGCCAGCAGCTTCGGACTAGCGGGGATTCTCGGGGAGCTGTTTTTT. It specifies CASSFGLAGILGELFF.

This chain uses TRBV5-1 with TRBJ2-3; no clear D gene. Trimming stripped 5 bases from V and 0 bases from J, with 10 bases between. The CDR3 covers 14 residues. CDR1 is SGHRS and CDR2 is YFSETQ in the germline V gene. The CDR3 loop reads CASSGVYSTDTQYF. Here the CDR3 DNA reads TGCGCCAGCAGTGGAGTTTATAGCACAGATACGCAGTATTTT.

Points on this clone: The same CDR3 can be traced to other DNA sequences in this sample. The genes are TRBV7-9 and TRBJ1-2; D is undetermined. This CDR3 spans 12 amino acids. Trimming removed 1 base at V and 5 bases at J, with 5 bases between. CDR1 is SEHNR, CDR2 FQNEAQ, per germline (reference sequence). In DNA, the CDR3 is TGTGCCAGCAGCTTAGGTGGTTATGGCTACACCTTC. Protein: CASSLGGYGYTF.

A few counts support this clone. CDR3 amino acids: CASSLGQSYEQYF. The CDR3 bases are TGCGCCAGCAGCTTGGGACAGTCCTACGAGCAGTACTTC. V is TRBV5-1 and J is TRBJ2-7; TRBD1 might be the D (5 bases). The CDR3 loop spans 13 amino acids. Germline lookup yields CDR1 SGHRS and CDR2 YFSETQ. With 0 bases removed from V and 1 base from J, the gap between germline ends came to 5 bases.

This rearrangement joins TRBV11-1 to TRBJ2-7, with D tentatively TRBD1 or TRBD2 (6 bases each). The CDR3 sequence is 14 residues long. Trimming removed 5 bases at V and 6 bases at J, with 17 bases between. CDR1 and CDR2 from the germline V gene are SGHAT and FQDESV (reference sequence). CDR3 nucleotides: TGTGCCAGCAGCCTCCCCCGGGGGCCAGCCGAGCAGTACTTC. It yields the protein CASSLPRGPAEQYF.

The chain carries TRBV29-1 and TRBJ1-4; 10 bases map to TRBD1. This CDR3 comprises 13 residues. Germline V gives CDR1 SQVTM, CDR2 ANQGSEA. Losses at the gene ends were 6 bases for V and 7 bases for J; bases not matched to a gene: 5. CDR3 loop: CSVAGTGVEKLFF. The CDR3, as DNA: TGCAGCGTCGCCGGGACAGGGGTTGAAAAACTGTTTTTT.

This clone was detected a few times. The CDR3 is CSVEDGIGLLYSAFF. The DNA for the CDR3 is TGCAGCGTTGAAGATGGGATTGGCCTCCTCTATTCTGCTTTCTTT. The rearrangement uses TRBV29-1 and TRBJ1-1; D not certain. The CDR3 spans 15 residues. Germline assignment: CDR1 SQVTM and CDR2 ANQGSEA. V gave up 0 bases and J gave up 11 bases, with 22 bases separating them.

The rearrangement links TRBV30 to TRBJ1-2, with unresolved D. The V gene's germline CDR1 is GTSNPN and CDR2 SVGIG (reference sequence). V shed 4 bases and J shed 8 bases, with 11 bases lying between them. The CDR3 runs to 11 residues. DNA of the CDR3: TGTGCCTGGAATCCCGGGAACGGCTACACCTTC. Encoded protein: CAWNPGNGYTF.

This chain links TRBV30 with TRBJ1-4; D not certain. Germline CDR1 and CDR2: GTSNPN and SVGIG (reference sequence). The germline V and J ends were trimmed by 3 bases and 6 bases, with 5 bases remaining between them. The CDR3 totals 11 residues. The CDR3, as DNA: TGTGCCTGGAGGGGTTATGAAAAACTGTTTTTT. It specifies CAWRGYEKLFF.

The chain combines TRBV6-5 with TRBJ2-2, with D perhaps TRBD1 (5 bases). From germline, CDR1 is MNHEY and CDR2 SVGAGI. CDR3 length: 13 residues. V was clipped by 0 bases and J by 6 bases, with 5 bases between them. The CDR3: CASSYSTAGELFF. The DNA of the CDR3 is TGTGCCAGCAGTTACTCGACAGCCGGGGAGCTGTTTTTT.

The rearrangement links TRBV4-1 to TRBJ1-3, with 8 nucleotides matching TRBD1. This CDR3 is 16 amino acids long. The ends lost 2 bases at V and 4 bases at J; junction bases unmatched: 7. The germline CDR1 and CDR2 sequences are MGHRA and YSYEKL. The chain's CDR3 is CASSQPDRGGGNTIYF. The CDR3 coding sequence is TGCGCCAGCAGCCAACCCGACAGGGGAGGCGGAAACACCATATATTTT.

This chain uses TRBV6-6 with TRBJ2-7, with D hard to call. CDR3 length equals 12 residues. Between the trimmed V and J ends, which lost 0 bases and 5 bases, there was a span of 5 bases. Germline CDR1 and CDR2: MNHNY and SVGAGI (reference sequence). The CDR3 DNA reads as TGTGCCAGCAGTTACTCGGGCGACGAGCAGTACTTC. Its protein product is CASSYSGDEQYF.

The rearrangement links TRBV6-1 to TRBJ1-1; 12 nucleotides line up with TRBD1. The V and J ends lost 3 bases and 5 bases, in that order; junction bases with no gene match: 10. The CDR3 has 17 residues. The germline gives CDR1 MNHNS, CDR2 SASEGT. The CDR3 reads CASSDGDRGQRVTEAFF. CDR3 in DNA: TGTGCCAGCAGTGACGGGGACAGGGGGCAAAGAGTGACTGAAGCTTTCTTT.

The chain couples TRBV6-6 to TRBJ1-2; TRBD1 might be the D (5 bases). Trimming stripped 6 bases from V and 8 bases from J, with 22 bases between. The CDR3 contains 15 residues. Germline V gives CDR1 MNHNY, CDR2 SVGAGI (reference sequence). CDR3 sequence: CASRVTVPMGEGYTF. CDR3 nucleotides: TGTGCCAGCAGAGTTACGGTCCCGATGGGGGAAGGCTACACCTTC.